Below are 27 T cell receptor beta chains sequenced from a single sample in a study of shared clonotypes between healthy human individuals. TCRdb keeps only in-frame clones here, not all; method: immunoSEQ multiplex PCR. The sample lists about 1,500,000 clones, roughly 96% occurring once. Sequencing input: naive CD4+ T cells sorted from blood. Sample subset: CD45RA+ positively selected. Source of these receptors: a man aged 25 to 40 in good health.

The chain recombines TRBV6-5 with TRBJ2-2; D gene uncertain. Germline CDR1 is MNHEY and CDR2 is SVGAGI. Trimming cost V 5 bases and J 6 bases, with 4 bases left between them. This CDR3 contains 11 residues. The DNA for the CDR3 is TGTGCCAGCAGTCAGGCCGGGGAGCTGTTTTTT. This sequence encodes CASSQAGELFF.

The chain joins TRBV6-1 to TRBJ1-4; D unresolved. Looked up from germline, CDR1 is MNHNS and CDR2 is SASEGT. Trimming removed 6 bases from V and 8 bases from J, with 16 bases in between. The CDR3 spans 14 residues. The CDR3 nucleotides are TGTGCCAGCAGCCCCGTCCAGGTTTGGGAAAAACTGTTTTTT. Its protein product is CASSPVQVWEKLFF.

The chain uses TRBV5-5 and TRBJ2-7; D is perhaps TRBD1 (6 bases). The V and J ends lost 4 bases and 0 bases respectively, with 14 bases between them. Germline-derived CDR1 and CDR2 are SGHKS and YYEKEE (reference sequence). The CDR3 is 15 amino acids. This chain's CDR3 is CASSAGTNPSYEQYF. CDR3 in DNA: TGTGCCAGCAGCGCCGGGACAAATCCCTCCTACGAGCAGTACTTC. The full variable domain, rest sourced from reference TRBV5-5 and TRBJ2-7, is DAGVTQSPTHLIKTRGQQVTLRCSPISGHKSVSWYQQVLGQGPQFIFQYYEKEERGRGNFPDRFSARQFPNYSSELNVNALLLGDSALYLCASSAGTNPSYEQYFGPGTRLTVT.

The V gene is TRBV5-1, the J gene TRBJ2-7, with D hard to call. The V gene's germline CDR1 is SGHRS and CDR2 YFSETQ. V was cut by 0 bases and J by 2 bases, with 12 bases left in between. The CDR3 length is 15 residues. CDR3 nucleotide sequence: TGCGCCAGCAGCTTGGCCGTGGGCGGAACCTACGAGCAGTACTTC. Protein: CASSLAVGGTYEQYF.

The genes are TRBV7-8 and TRBJ1-5; D possibly corresponds to TRBD1 (6 bases). The germline CDR1 and CDR2 sequences are SGHVS and FQNEAQ. V gave up 1 base and J gave up 1 base, with 14 bases separating them. CDR3 size: 17 residues. The CDR3 DNA sequence: TGTGCCAGCAGCTTAGAAGGGGGGAGGAGAAGCAATCAGCCCCAGCATTTT. Its translation is CASSLEGGRRSNQPQHF.

J is TRBJ2-7 and V is TRBV7-8; 9 bases are shared with TRBD1. V was pared by 1 base and J by 0 bases, with 13 bases of the junction left unmatched. Germline assignment: CDR1 SGHVS and CDR2 FQNEAQ. This CDR3 region has 19 residues. The CDR3 nucleotides are TGTGCCAGCAGCTTAGTGGGGGACAGGGTATTAAGGTTCTCCTACGAGCAGTACTTC. It codes for CASSLVGDRVLRFSYEQYF.

The gene calls are TRBV28 and TRBJ1-4; D unresolved. The CDR3 contains 12 residues. V lost 6 bases to trimming and J lost 8 bases, with 10 bases between them. The V gene's germline CDR1 is MDHEN and CDR2 SYDVKM. CDR3 coding DNA: TGTGCCAGCAGCCAAGCGGTCGAAAAACTGTTTTTT. It yields the protein CASSQAVEKLFF.

The V gene is TRBV28, the J gene TRBJ2-2, with TRBD1 identical over 9 bases. Germline V gene lookup returns CDR1 MDHEN and CDR2 SYDVKM. V lost 7 bases to trimming and J lost 7 bases; unmatched junction nucleotides: 7. This CDR3 spans 14 amino acids. CDR3 in amino acids: CASIEQGAGGELFF. The CDR3 DNA sequence: TGTGCCAGCATCGAACAGGGGGCTGGCGGGGAGCTGTTTTTT.

This chain uses TRBV5-1 with TRBJ1-1, with D perhaps matching TRBD1 (5 bases). Germline V CDR1 and CDR2: SGHRS, YFSETQ. This CDR3 comprises 14 residues. Trimming cost V 4 bases and J 1 base, with 11 bases left between them. CDR3 DNA sequence: TGCGCCAGCAGCCCGGACGGGGGGAACACTGAAGCTTTCTTT. Translating it yields CASSPDGGNTEAFF. The full variable domain, rest sourced from reference TRBV5-1 and TRBJ1-1, is KAGVTQTPRYLIKTRGQQVTLSCSPISGHRSVSWYQQTPGQGLQFLFEYFSETQRNKGNFPGRFSGRQFSNSRSEMNVSTLELGDSALYLCASSPDGGNTEAFFGQGTRLTVV.

The CDR3 DNA reads TGCAGCGTTGAACCCGGGGAGGGGGAGCAGTACTTC. Encoded protein: CSVEPGEGEQYF. J is TRBJ2-7 and V is TRBV29-1; 7 bases match TRBD2. The CDR3 runs 12 residues. Trimming took 2 bases from V and 7 from J; bases not matched to a gene: 5. Germline V gene lookup returns CDR1 SQVTM and CDR2 ANQGSEA.

Turning to this clone: In the same sample, other DNA sequences code for this CDR3. The V gene is TRBV7-3, the J gene TRBJ2-3; D remains ambiguous. The CDR3 consists of 13 residues. The V end was cut by 5 bases, the J end by 0 bases, with 6 bases between. Germline V gene data show CDR1 as SGHTA and CDR2 as FQGTGA. For the CDR3, the DNA is TGTGCCAGCAGCCTCCAGAGCACAGATACGCAGTATTTT. Translating it yields CASSLQSTDTQYF.

The chain recombines TRBV5-1 with TRBJ2-5; the match to TRBD2 covers 11 bases. The junction had 4 bases not matched to a gene; V was cut back by 4 bases and J by 2 bases. The CDR3 extends over 15 amino acids. In germline, CDR1 is SGHRS, CDR2 YFSETQ. As DNA, the CDR3 is TGCGCCAGCAGCCCAAGACTAGCGGGACAAGAGACCCAGTACTTC. Its protein is CASSPRLAGQETQYF.

The rearrangement joins TRBV11-3 to TRBJ2-2, with D unclear. The germline CDR1 and CDR2 sequences are SGHNT and YENEEA. Trimming shortened V by 3 bases and J by 4 bases, and 6 bases separated the two germline ends. This CDR3 is built from 13 residues. In DNA, the CDR3 is TGTGCCAGCAGCTTCCGAGTCACCGGGGAGCTGTTTTTT. This gives the protein CASSFRVTGELFF.

A single count supports this clone. This sequence joins TRBV2 and TRBJ1-1; 8 nucleotides agree with TRBD1. Germline V gives CDR1 SNHLY, CDR2 FYNNEI. The CDR3 contains 13 residues. Losses at the gene ends were 11 bases for V and 4 bases for J; bases not matched to a gene: 9. The CDR3 region has the DNA TGTGCCGGACAGGGTGAATTCTTCACTGAAGCTTTCTTT. As protein: CAGQGEFFTEAFF. The variable domain in full, with the rest retrieved from reference TRBV2 and TRBJ1-1, is EPEVTQTPSHQVTQMGQEVILRCVPISNHLYFYWYRQILGQKVEFLVSFYNNEISEKSEIFDDQFSVERPDGSNFTLKIRSTKLEDSAMYFCAGQGEFFTEAFFGQGTRLTVV.

The chain combines TRBV7-6 with TRBJ2-1; D is undetermined. Trimming took 3 bases from V and 6 from J, leaving 9 bases between them. CDR3 length: 13 residues. CDR1 is SGHVS and CDR2 is FNYEAQ in the germline V gene. The CDR3 DNA reads as TGTGCCAGCAGCTTCCTCCATTCCAATGAGCAGTTCTTC. Amino acid sequence: CASSFLHSNEQFF.

The J gene is TRBJ1-3, the V gene TRBV9; 9 nucleotides align to TRBD1. After removal of 4 bases from V and 0 bases from J, the junction contained 11 bases not matched to a gene. CDR1 SGDLS and CDR2 YYNGEE come from the germline V gene. The CDR3 covers 18 residues. CDR3 sequence: CASSYRQSTGGSGNTIYF. The CDR3 region has the DNA TGTGCCAGCAGCTACAGACAATCGACAGGGGGCTCTGGAAACACCATATATTTT.

This chain connects TRBV6-5 to TRBJ1-1, with D tentatively TRBD1 (5 bases). The CDR3 consists of 12 residues. From germline, CDR1 is MNHEY and CDR2 SVGAGI. V lost 10 bases and J 2 bases, leaving 11 bases between the germline ends. The CDR3 region is CATKGFNTEAFF. In DNA, the CDR3 is TGTGCCACCAAGGGGTTCAACACTGAAGCTTTCTTT.

This clone was counted between two and nine times. The chain employs TRBV5-1 and TRBJ2-2; 8 bases align to TRBD1. Per germline, CDR1 SGHRS and CDR2 YFSETQ. After removal of 4 bases from V and 4 bases from J, the junction contained 6 bases not matched to a gene. The CDR3 sequence is 15 residues long. The CDR3 region is CASSVDRAGTGELFF. The CDR3 DNA is TGCGCCAGCAGCGTGGACAGGGCCGGCACCGGGGAGCTGTTTTTT.

V is TRBV29-1 and J is TRBJ2-1, with TRBD2 matching 10 bases. Germline trimming cut 8 bases from V and 7 bases from J; bases unmatched to any gene: 11. The germline CDR1 and CDR2 sequences are SQVTM and ANQGSEA. CDR3 length equals 14 residues. This chain's CDR3 is CSLLRPGLANEQFF. The CDR3 DNA is TGCAGCCTACTTCGACCGGGACTAGCGAATGAGCAGTTCTTC.

The rearrangement links TRBV18 to TRBJ2-3, with 12 nucleotides matching TRBD2. Per the germline V gene, CDR1 is KGHSH and CDR2 is LQKENI. After removal of 2 bases from V and 6 bases from J, the junction contained 9 bases not matched to a gene. The CDR3 is made up of 17 amino acids. The CDR3 DNA is TGTGCCAGCTCACCAAGGGCTAGCGGGAGGGCCTTGGATACGCAGTATTTT. It yields the protein CASSPRASGRALDTQYF.

The chain employs TRBV11-2 and TRBJ2-5; 9 nucleotides match TRBD1. This CDR3 is built from 14 residues. Losses at the gene ends were 4 bases for V and 5 bases for J; bases not matched to a gene: 5. Per germline, CDR1 SGHAT and CDR2 FQNNGV. The CDR3, as DNA: TGTGCCAGCAGCTGGGACAGGGTGAAGGAGACCCAGTACTTC. It yields the protein CASSWDRVKETQYF.

The chain recombines TRBV28 with TRBJ2-7; 16 nucleotides align to TRBD2. The CDR3 loop spans 16 amino acids. The trim removed 3 bases at V and 4 bases at J, leaving 3 bases unmatched. CDR1 is MDHEN and CDR2 is SYDVKM in the germline V gene. The CDR3 loop is CASSLGLAGGQYEQYF. CDR3 coding DNA: TGTGCCAGCAGTTTGGGACTAGCGGGAGGGCAGTACGAGCAGTACTTC.

Here the CDR3 reads CASSPPSQLENIQYF. The CDR3 coding sequence is TGTGCCAGCTCACCACCGAGTCAGTTGGAAAACATTCAGTACTTC. The chain employs TRBV18 and TRBJ2-4; D is unresolved. The CDR3 length is 15 residues. Germline loops: CDR1 KGHSH, CDR2 LQKENI. V lost 0 bases, J lost 5 bases, and 11 bases lay in between.

This clone was recorded once. The genes are TRBV5-1 and TRBJ1-2; 7 nucleotides match TRBD1. V trimming: 0 bases; J trimming: 5 bases; junction bases outside the gene matches: 4. The CDR3 totals 14 residues. Germline-derived CDR1 and CDR2 are SGHRS and YFSETQ. CDR3 in amino acids: CASSLEVRGYGYTF. CDR3 bases: TGCGCCAGCAGCTTGGAGGTCAGGGGGTATGGCTACACCTTC.

The chain joins TRBV7-3 to TRBJ2-7, with 11 bases aligning to TRBD1. Germline CDR1 and CDR2: SGHTA and FQGTGA. There are 13 residues in the CDR3. The trim removed 4 bases at V and 6 bases at J, leaving 2 bases unmatched. The DNA of the CDR3 is TGTGCCAGCAGCTCGGACAGGGGGCTCGAGCAGTACTTC. Translated: CASSSDRGLEQYF.

This sequence joins TRBV29-1 and TRBJ2-3; 9 bases are shared with TRBD2. The CDR3 has 13 residues. After removal of 5 bases from V and 2 bases from J, the junction contained 2 bases not matched to a gene. Germline CDR1 SQVTM, CDR2 ANQGSEA. The CDR3 DNA is TGCAGCGTTCGACTAGCGGTCACAGATACGCAGTATTTT. This translates into CSVRLAVTDTQYF.

The chain combines TRBV19 with TRBJ2-7; 14 bases map to TRBD2. This CDR3 is 15 amino acids long. J gave up 6 bases and V 3 bases, and 4 bases lay outside the gene matches. Germline CDR1 is LNHDA and CDR2 is SQIVND (reference sequence). This CDR3 is CASSIPGLAGVEQYF. The CDR3, as DNA: TGTGCCAGTAGTATCCCGGGACTAGCGGGAGTCGAGCAGTACTTC.